This is a list of T cell receptor beta chains from one sample in a study of T cell changes during pregnancy in multiple sclerosis. Clones were sequenced by immunoSEQ multiplex PCR, and TCRdb holds only the in-frame ones, with some missing. This sample yields tens of thousands of clones, of which 92% are seen a single time; more than 2.5% belongs to the top ten. The sample here was peripheral blood, taken in the second trimester of pregnancy. These receptors originate from a female donor in good health, enrolled as a control in a pregnancy study. Each CDR3 is given with its conserved first and last residue. The order of the fields is V gene, clone size, D gene, J gene, CDR3 protein, CDR3 DNA. A D gene is named only where the DNA matches it firmly. Rows may omit the clone size; those that give it use once, few, many or a size class.

TRBV6-1	few	TRBD2	TRBJ2-7	CASSPASGGAYEQYF	TGTGCCAGCAGTCCCGCTAGCGGGGGGGCCTACGAGCAGTACTTC
TRBV6-5	.	TRBD1	TRBJ1-1	CASSYSGQLNTEAFF	TGTGCCAGCAGTTACTCGGGACAGCTAAACACTGAAGCTTTCTTT
TRBV29-1	.	.	TRBJ2-5	CSVGVETQYF	TGCAGCGTTGGAGTAGAGACCCAGTACTTC
TRBV30	.	.	TRBJ1-1	CAWGQNTEAFF	TGTGCCTGGGGACAGAACACTGAAGCTTTCTTT
TRBV9	.	TRBD1	TRBJ1-2	CASSVQGAGGYTF	TGTGCCAGCAGCGTACAGGGGGCCGGCGGCTACACCTTC
TRBV4-1	.	TRBD1	TRBJ2-5	CASSPTPGGETQYF	TGCGCCAGCAGCCCGACACCAGGGGGAGAGACCCAGTACTTC
TRBV4-1	.	.	TRBJ1-2	CASSQDSLSEGYTF	TGCGCCAGCAGCCAAGATAGTCTGAGCGAAGGCTACACCTTC
TRBV10-3	.	.	TRBJ1-1	CATGGARNTEAFF	TGTGCCACCGGGGGGGCGCGGAACACTGAAGCTTTCTTT
TRBV7-2	.	TRBD2	TRBJ2-2	CASTKNSLAGSTGELFF	TGTGCCAGCACCAAGAATTCACTAGCGGGAAGCACCGGGGAGCTGTTTTTT
TRBV25-1	.	.	TRBJ2-2	CASSGSDTGELFF	TGTGCCAGCAGTGGTTCGGACACCGGGGAGCTGTTTTTT
TRBV19	.	TRBD1	TRBJ2-4	CASSWDRASSGIQYF	TGTGCCAGCAGTTGGGACAGGGCGTCGTCTGGCATTCAGTACTTC
TRBV7-9	.	TRBD2	TRBJ2-5	CASSLGSSGGETQYF	TGTGCCAGCAGCTTAGGTAGTAGCGGGGGTGAGACCCAGTACTTC
TRBV6-5	.	TRBD1	TRBJ2-7	CASGDRAYEQYF	TGTGCCAGCGGGGACAGGGCCTACGAGCAGTACTTC
TRBV7-6	.	TRBD2	TRBJ2-5	CASNPGGGSAETQYF	TGTGCCAGCAACCCCGGGGGGGGGTCTGCGGAGACCCAGTACTTC
TRBV5-6	.	.	TRBJ2-3	CASSLGDDASGRTDTQYF	TGTGCCAGCAGCTTGGGTGACGACGCATCTGGGCGCACAGATACGCAGTATTTT
TRBV19	.	.	TRBJ1-5	CASSIGGWEQPQHF	TGTGCCAGTAGTATCGGGGGATGGGAACAGCCCCAGCATTTT
TRBV7-2	few	.	TRBJ1-1	CASSLPGRDAFF	TGTGCCAGCAGCCTCCCTGGGAGGGATGCTTTCTTT
TRBV19	.	.	TRBJ2-7	CASSLSRSYEQYF	TGTGCCAGTAGTCTGTCTCGTTCCTACGAGCAGTACTTC
TRBV19	.	TRBD1	TRBJ1-5	CASNSLTGGGQPQHF	TGTGCCAGTAACTCTTTGACAGGGGGAGGTCAGCCCCAGCATTTT
TRBV7-9	.	.	TRBJ1-2	CASSGERSNHYGYTF	TGTGCCAGCTCGGGGGAGAGGAGTAACCACTATGGCTACACCTTC
TRBV5-5	once	.	TRBJ1-2	CASRHTGDKDGYTF	TGTGCCAGCAGGCACACGGGGGATAAGGATGGCTACACCTTC
TRBV7-2	.	.	TRBJ1-5	CASSLGQGQYQPQHF	TGTGCCAGCAGCTTAGGGCAGGGGCAGTATCAGCCCCAGCATTTT
TRBV5-1	.	.	TRBJ2-5	CASSLRGGGEVETQYF	TGCGCCAGCAGCTTGAGAGGTGGCGGGGAGGTGGAGACCCAGTACTTC
TRBV19	.	.	TRBJ1-1	CAISPLGAGRAFF	TGTGCCATTTCTCCTCTGGGGGCCGGCCGAGCTTTCTTT
TRBV5-6	few	TRBD1	TRBJ1-6	CASSLGRGTGGRGSPLHF	TGTGCCAGCAGCTTGGGAAGGGGGACAGGCGGAAGGGGTTCACCCCTCCACTTT
TRBV2	.	TRBD1	TRBJ1-1	CASRPGQGFQNTEAFF	TGTGCCAGCAGACCGGGACAGGGGTTCCAGAACACTGAAGCTTTCTTT
TRBV19	.	.	TRBJ1-1	CASSIRGYTDTEAFF	TGTGCCAGTAGTATTAGGGGATATACGGACACTGAAGCTTTCTTT
TRBV30	.	.	TRBJ1-2	CAWSVRVPYGYTF	TGTGCCTGGAGTGTACGAGTTCCCTATGGCTACACCTTC
TRBV30	.	.	TRBJ1-6	CAWSVDIYNSPLHF	TGTGCCTGGAGTGTGGACATTTATAATTCACCCCTCCACTTT
TRBV28	few	TRBD2	TRBJ2-5	CASRRLAGAYETQYF	TGTGCCAGCCGCAGACTAGCGGGAGCGTACGAGACCCAGTACTTC
TRBV6-1	.	.	TRBJ1-1	CASRVPPLAEAFF	TGTGCCAGTCGCGTCCCTCCACTCGCCGAAGCTTTCTTT
TRBV30	.	.	TRBJ2-3	CASRREYTDTQYF	TGTGCCTCCCGACGGGAGTACACAGATACGCAGTATTTT
TRBV6-1	.	TRBD1	TRBJ2-1	CASRETGWSYNEQFF	TGTGCCAGCAGGGAGACAGGGTGGTCCTACAATGAGCAGTTCTTC
TRBV7-9	.	.	TRBJ1-2	CASSFDTSNYGYTF	TGTGCCAGCAGCTTCGACACCTCTAACTATGGCTACACCTTC
TRBV7-9	.	TRBD1	TRBJ1-4	CASSLGSVGTGGEKLFF	TGTGCCAGCAGCTTAGGTTCTGTTGGGACAGGGGGAGAAAAACTGTTTTTT
TRBV11-3	.	.	TRBJ2-7	CASSLGNGHYYEQYF	TGTGCCAGCAGTCTGGGGAACGGACATTATTACGAGCAGTACTTC
TRBV28	.	.	TRBJ2-2	CASIPEPGRNTGELFF	TGTGCCAGCATCCCCGAACCGGGGAGGAACACCGGGGAGCTGTTTTTT
TRBV27	.	TRBD2	TRBJ2-1	CASSLLREHDEQFF	TGTGCCAGCAGTTTATTGCGGGAGCACGATGAGCAGTTCTTC
TRBV28	.	TRBD1	TRBJ2-7	CASSSLRGNSYEQYF	TGTGCCAGCAGTTCCCTCAGGGGGAACTCTTACGAGCAGTACTTC
TRBV2	.	TRBD1	TRBJ1-1	CASSGWDREGSTEAFF	TGTGCCAGCAGCGGCTGGGACAGGGAGGGGAGCACTGAAGCTTTCTTT
TRBV6-7	.	.	TRBJ2-1	CASSPLPFVQFF	TGTGCCAGCAGCCCACTACCCTTCGTGCAGTTCTTC
TRBV6-1	.	TRBD2	TRBJ2-1	CASSGGASGRGNEQFF	TGTGCCAGCAGTGGAGGGGCTAGCGGGAGGGGTAATGAGCAGTTCTTC
TRBV7-6	.	TRBD2	TRBJ2-1	CASSLSGTRLSNEQFF	TGTGCCAGCAGCTTATCTGGGACTAGATTATCCAATGAGCAGTTCTTC
TRBV19	.	.	TRBJ2-3	CASSMVRGRNTQYF	TGTGCCAGTAGTATGGTGCGGGGGCGTAATACGCAGTATTTT
TRBV7-8	.	.	TRBJ1-1	CASRPQGFTEAFF	TGTGCCAGCAGACCCCAGGGTTTCACTGAAGCTTTCTTT
TRBV7-3	.	.	TRBJ2-1	CASSLDSEQFF	TGTGCCAGCAGCTTGGACAGTGAGCAGTTCTTC
TRBV5-5	.	.	TRBJ2-2	CASTQIPGELFF	TGTGCCAGCACCCAGATCCCCGGGGAGCTGTTTTTT
TRBV5-6	.	.	TRBJ2-1	CASSQVEYNEQFF	TGTGCCAGCAGCCAGGTAGAATACAATGAGCAGTTCTTC
TRBV6-5	.	.	TRBJ2-1	CASSSQGNEQFF	TGTGCCAGCAGTTCTCAGGGGAATGAGCAGTTCTTC
TRBV7-3	.	.	TRBJ2-4	CASSLTGADIQYF	TGTGCCAGCAGCTTAACAGGGGCGGACATTCAGTACTTC
TRBV19	once	TRBD2	TRBJ2-5	CASRLGGRETQYF	TGTGCCAGTAGATTGGGGGGGAGGGAGACCCAGTACTTC